Detailed here is one T cell receptor (beta chain). No cognate antigen has been identified for it. The record has no base qualities; no much larger clone is one base away. The entry originates in a study of blood T cell repertoires in COVID-19 (dated by TCRdb to the early 2020s). Notes on the research overall: Samples from collaborators originated in the United States, Italy and Spain and spanned both the acute and convalescent phases of COVID-19. A de-identified subject ID, COVID-19 status, age in years and sex were almost always included in the sample metadata. Where available, HLA class I and class II types were taken from metadata supplied by the sample provider and were not determined by assay-based typing. Samples came from the ongoing ImmuneRACE study (first 160 participants) plus 1,254 subjects from 6 global collaborators. The dataset comprised deeply sampled blood TCRbeta repertoires from subjects exposed to, actively infected with, or recovered from COVID-19. The repertoires were released in a freely available public database meant as a resource for research on the immune response to SARS-CoV-2. The material from the prospective study consisted of cDNA or gDNA derived from T cells, B-cell-depleted T cells, or PBMCs. Results and caveats for the whole study, not just this receptor: How much clinical and demographic metadata was included differed by source and by participant, and the metadata was provided uncurated.

As encoded in the germline V gene, CDR1 is SGDLS while CDR2 is YYNGEE. Germline trimming: 3 bases from V, 7 bases from J; junction bases outside gene matches: 8. The CDR3 covers 15 residues, taking in both the cysteine and the phenylalanine. Just the 45-base CDR3 DNA is kept, in frame starting at base 1. TCRbeta CDR3 regions were amplified from genomic DNA by means of the immunoSEQ Assay, a bias-controlled multiplex PCR. The original pipeline was this. Nucleated cell counts per sample were estimated from amplification of reference gene primers within the assay. Sequence reads were collapsed and filtered to measure the absolute abundance of every unique TCRbeta CDR3 rearrangement. Productive Simpson clonality was computed per sample as the square root of Simpson's diversity index over productive rearrangements. TCRdb's version of the immuneACCESS table is confined to in-frame rearrangements and falls short of the full clone set. An unresolved V gene accounts for under half of the shortfall where checked; the remainder is of unknown origin. For V, J and clone size, that table is used; D and trimming come from the DNA. Across this sample there are around 200,000 clones, with about four fifths seen only once. The ten top clones hold 2.6% of the sample.

The collaborating institutions used their own protocols to collect whole blood in K2EDTA tubes. For TCRbeta analysis, collaborators shipped samples in one of three forms: frozen whole blood, isolated PBMCs, or DNA extracted from either of those sample types. This sequence was found in a human donor with acute or convalescent COVID-19. The donor label of this sample is uncertain. Sequenced material: peripheral blood. The sequence links TRBV9 to TRBJ2-2; 8 junctional bases match TRBD1. The bases are TGTGCCAGCAGCGGGCAGGGGGCGTATCACGGGGAGCTGTTTTTT. This translates into CASSGQGAYHGELFF. The full variable domain, completed from the reference TRBV9 and TRBJ2-2 proteins outside the CDR3, reads DSGVTQTPKHLITATGQRVTLRCSPRSGDLSVYWYQQSLDQGLQFLIQYYNGEERAKGNILERFSAQQFPDLHSELNLSSLELGDSALYFCASSGQGAYHGELFFGEGSRLTVL.